The subject of this entry is one T cell receptor beta chain. What it recognizes is unknown. This sample stems from a study of beta chain features in type 1 diabetes. Study-wide results and limits: Among patients, naive, central memory and Treg TCRB repertoires appeared more similar than among healthy donors. Insertions at VDJ junctions were less frequent in type 1 diabetes patients. These patients also deleted more nucleotides at the same junctions.

The study reverse transcribed the entire isolated RNA, so it sequenced expressed TCRB transcripts. Measured with immunoSEQ multiplex PCR; TCRdb has only the in-frame clones, and not every one. In the table there are 300,000 to 350,000 clones, around 15% of which are singletons. Trimming removed 1 base from V and 2 bases from J, with 10 bases in between. Germline V gene sequence: CDR1 SGHNT, CDR2 YENEEA. This CDR3 contains 15 residues. Sequencing input: central memory CD4+ T cells from blood. The receptor was derived from a man aged 25-40 years in good health. V is TRBV11-3 and J is TRBJ2-3; D is unclear. The CDR3 protein is CASSLVARYTDTQYF. CDR3 DNA sequence: TGTGCCAGCAGCTTAGTTGCCAGGTACACAGATACGCAGTATTTT.